The 20 T cell receptor beta chains below all came from one sample that was sequenced in a study of blood T cell repertoires in COVID-19. Sequencing was performed with immunoSEQ multiplex PCR; in TCRdb, only in-frame clones are kept and a portion is missing. This table has 170,000 or so clones, 88% appearing once. Sequencing used PBMCs or T cells enriched from blood (not recorded which). The receptors originated from a woman under 30 who had recovered from COVID-19.

J is TRBJ2-7 and V is TRBV6-5; TRBD1 aligns across 7 bases. This CDR3 spans 14 amino acids. Per the germline V gene, CDR1 is MNHEY and CDR2 is SVGAGI. Unmatched junction bases numbered 6, after V lost 1 base and J lost 6 bases. CDR3 region: CASSYLRGQIEQYF. Here the CDR3 DNA reads TGTGCCAGCAGTTACTTAAGGGGACAGATCGAGCAGTACTTC.

The chain has TRBV7-8 and TRBJ2-1, with 12 nucleotides matching TRBD2. The germline V gene encodes CDR1 SGHVS and CDR2 FQNEAQ. CDR3 length: 15 amino acids. V lost 2 bases and J lost 9; bases outside the gene matches: 5. The CDR3, as DNA: TGTGCCAGCAGCTTAAGGCTAGCGGGAGGGGTTGAGCAGTTCTTC. Protein: CASSLRLAGGVEQFF.

V is TRBV6-5 and J is TRBJ2-7; 12 bases line up with TRBD1. Germline V CDR1 and CDR2: MNHEY, SVGAGI. V gave up 6 bases and J gave up 1 base; unmatched junction bases: 4. CDR3 length: 15 residues. The DNA of the CDR3 is TGTGCCAGCAGGGGACAGGGGGCCGGATCCTACGAGCAGTACTTC. Its translation is CASRGQGAGSYEQYF.

The rearrangement uses TRBV30 and TRBJ2-7, with D hard to call. This CDR3 spans 16 amino acids. The V and J ends lost 0 bases and 1 base respectively, with 16 bases between them. Germline lookup yields CDR1 GTSNPN and CDR2 SVGIG (reference sequence). The CDR3 loop is CAWSVLYVLESYEQYF. The CDR3 nucleotides are TGTGCCTGGAGTGTACTGTATGTCTTAGAATCCTACGAGCAGTACTTC. Looking up the rest from reference TRBV30 and TRBJ2-7 gives the full variable domain: SQTIHQWPATLVQPVGSPLSLECTVEGTSNPNLYWYRQAAGRGLQLLFYSVGIGQISSEVPQNLSASRPQDRQFILSSKKLLLSDSGFYLCAWSVLYVLESYEQYFGPGTRLTVT.

For the CDR3, the DNA is TGTGCCAGCAGTTTACCTGGGACTTACCAAGAGACCCAGTACTTC. Amino acid sequence: CASSLPGTYQETQYF. The gene calls are TRBV28 and TRBJ2-5; TRBD2 is a possible D gene (6 bases). Germline lookup yields CDR1 MDHEN and CDR2 SYDVKM. V lost 2 bases and J 0 bases, leaving 10 bases between the germline ends. This CDR3 comprises 15 residues.

The CDR3 DNA sequence: TGTGCCGTAGCAGGCCTAGCTCCCACAGATACGCAGTATTTT. Translated: CAVAGLAPTDTQYF. The chain links TRBV2 to TRBJ2-3, with D possibly being TRBD2 (5 bases). Trimming shortened V by 11 bases and J by 2 bases, and 17 bases separated the two germline ends. CDR3 length: 14 residues. Looked up from germline, CDR1 is SNHLY and CDR2 is FYNNEI.

This clone was recorded once. The chain recombines TRBV6-5 with TRBJ1-1, with D maybe TRBD1 (5 bases). With 2 bases removed from V and 7 bases from J, the gap between germline ends came to 8 bases. Germline V gene lookup returns CDR1 MNHEY and CDR2 SVGAGI. The CDR3 totals 12 residues. CDR3: CASSYRGGEAFF. The DNA for the CDR3 is TGTGCCAGCAGTTACAGGGGTGGTGAAGCTTTCTTT.

This clone was recorded once. V and J are TRBV10-3 and TRBJ1-1, with TRBD1 identical over 8 bases. V shed 7 bases and J 8 bases; nucleotides not matched to a gene: 18. Per germline, CDR1 ENHRY and CDR2 SYGVKD. CDR3 length equals 16 residues. This chain's CDR3 is CAIKPGQEIGVKEAFF. For the CDR3, the DNA is TGTGCCATCAAGCCGGGACAGGAAATTGGGGTTAAAGAAGCTTTCTTT.

The chain carries TRBV24-1 and TRBJ1-1; D gene ambiguous. The CDR3 runs 13 residues. V lost 6 bases and J lost 5, with 12 bases in between. Germline V gene data show CDR1 as KGHDR and CDR2 as SFDVKD. As DNA, the CDR3 is TGTGCCACCAGTCTGGGAGGGAGTACTGAAGCTTTCTTT. This translates into CATSLGGSTEAFF.

J is TRBJ1-5 and V is TRBV30; no firm D call. Germline CDR1 is GTSNPN and CDR2 is SVGIG (reference sequence). CDR3 size: 13 residues. V lost 0 bases and J 3 bases, leaving 6 bases between the germline ends. The CDR3 DNA follows: TGTGCCTGGAGTGTACAGAACAATCAGCCCCAGCATTTT. This translates into CAWSVQNNQPQHF.

J is TRBJ2-2 and V is TRBV5-1; the D is unclear. CDR1 SGHRS and CDR2 YFSETQ come from the germline V gene. V lost 4 bases to trimming and J lost 3 bases, with 13 bases between them. The CDR3 sequence is 15 residues long. The DNA of the CDR3 is TGCGCCAGCAGCGTCATGGTACTCTACACCGGGGAGCTGTTTTTT. Protein sequence: CASSVMVLYTGELFF.

V and J are TRBV7-3 and TRBJ2-3; maybe TRBD1 (5 bases). The CDR3 length is 15 residues. V lost 1 base and J lost 2, with 10 bases in between. The germline V gene encodes CDR1 SGHTA and CDR2 FQGTGA. The chain's CDR3 is CASSLKGLPTDTQYF. The CDR3 region has the DNA TGTGCCAGCAGCTTAAAGGGGTTACCCACAGATACGCAGTATTTT.

The V and J genes are TRBV9 and TRBJ1-5, with TRBD1 as a possible D gene (6 bases). This CDR3 region has 15 residues. Germline CDR1 reads SGDLS; CDR2 reads YYNGEE. Trimming stripped 3 bases from V and 5 bases from J, with 15 bases between. The CDR3 nucleotides are TGTGCCAGCAGCGCGACTACAGGGAGCCATCAGCCCCAGCATTTT. This gives the protein CASSATTGSHQPQHF.

The rearrangement joins TRBV19 to TRBJ2-1; 11 nucleotides line up with TRBD2. CDR3 length: 17 residues. V lost 3 bases, J lost 8 bases, and 12 bases stayed unmatched. The germline gives CDR1 LNHDA, CDR2 SQIVND (reference sequence). This chain's CDR3 is CASSIWGLAGGPDEQFF. The CDR3 region has the DNA TGTGCCAGTAGTATTTGGGGGTTAGCGGGAGGGCCCGATGAGCAGTTCTTC.

The V and J genes are TRBV6-5 and TRBJ2-3; TRBD2 is a possible D gene (6 bases). The CDR3 runs 14 residues. Germline-derived CDR1 and CDR2 are MNHEY and SVGAGI. V lost 0 bases, J lost 8 bases, and 12 bases lay in between. CDR3 protein: CASSYSGGAATQYF. In DNA form, the CDR3 reads TGTGCCAGCAGTTACTCGGGGGGTGCCGCTACGCAGTATTTT.

The chain uses TRBV28 and TRBJ2-2, with D tentatively TRBD2 (5 bases). The germline V gene encodes CDR1 MDHEN and CDR2 SYDVKM. The CDR3 consists of 14 residues. Trimming stripped 5 bases from V and 6 bases from J, with 13 bases between. This CDR3 reads CASSDEGSPGELFF. In DNA, the CDR3 is TGTGCCAGCAGTGACGAGGGTTCTCCCGGGGAGCTGTTTTTT.

Turning to this clone: A read error may produce the germline difference seen at one junction end. This chain links TRBV2 with TRBJ1-4; D ambiguous. There are 11 residues in the CDR3. Germline-derived CDR1 and CDR2 are SNHLY and FYNNEI. This CDR3 is CASSTSEKLFF. The DNA for the CDR3 is TGTGCCAGCAGTACTAGTGAAAAACTGTTTTTT.

This chain joins TRBV19 and TRBJ2-3; 10 bases agree with TRBD2. This CDR3 region has 15 residues. The V gene's germline CDR1 is LNHDA and CDR2 SQIVND (reference sequence). The V segment lost 7 bases and the J segment 5 bases; nucleotides outside the gene matches: 9. The CDR3 protein is CASKGIAGGRDTQYF. The CDR3 coding sequence is TGTGCCAGTAAGGGTATAGCGGGGGGCCGAGATACGCAGTATTTT.

V is TRBV4-2 and J is TRBJ2-2, with TRBD2 matching 7 bases. CDR1 and CDR2 from the germline V gene are LGHNA and YNFKEQ. J was trimmed by 6 bases and V by 0 bases; bases with no gene match: 7. This CDR3 has 16 residues. The DNA for the CDR3 is TGTGCCAGCAGCCAAGATCCAGCGGGACGGGCCGGGGAGCTGTTTTTT. It specifies CASSQDPAGRAGELFF.

The chain joins TRBV27 to TRBJ1-1; D call uncertain. CDR1 is MNHEY and CDR2 is SMNVEV in the germline V gene (reference sequence). Trimming pared 5 bases from V and 4 bases from J, leaving 20 bases between. This CDR3 is 16 amino acids long. The CDR3 bases are TGTGCCAGCAGTCCCAGCTGGCTTGATTGGAGCACTGAAGCTTTCTTT. As protein: CASSPSWLDWSTEAFF.